What follows are 14 T cell receptor beta chains derived from one specimen sequenced in a study of identical twins. TCRdb analysed the 5' RACE reads with MiXCR anew, one entry per CDR3 protein. The table has roughly 1,500,000 distinct CDR3 sequences, about 32% seen once. Sequencing input: cord blood. These receptors came from a newborn girl in good health.

This clonotype was observed at least ten times. The V and J genes are TRBV6-2 or TRBV6-3 and TRBJ2-3, with 8 bases aligning to TRBD2. Germline lookup yields CDR1 MNHEY and CDR2 SVGEGT. This CDR3 contains 16 residues. V lost 5 bases, J lost 0 bases, and 7 bases stayed unmatched. The CDR3 spells CASSKLAGPSTDTQYF. CDR3 bases: TGTGCCAGCAGTAAATTAGCGGGACCTAGCACAGATACGCAGTATTTT.

For the CDR3, the DNA is TGTGCCAGCAGCCAACACCCAAGCGGGAGGGCCTCCTACAATGAGCAGTTCTTC. This translates into CASSQHPSGRASYNEQFF. This chain joins TRBV4-2 and TRBJ2-1, with 10 bases identical to TRBD2. The CDR3 consists of 18 residues. V trimming: 2 bases; J trimming: 0 bases; junction bases outside the gene matches: 7. The germline gives CDR1 LGHNA, CDR2 YNFKEQ.

J is TRBJ1-1 and V is TRBV20-1; D call uncertain. Deletions cut 1 base from V and 2 bases from J, with 14 bases between. Germline V lookup: CDR1 DFQATT, CDR2 SNEGSKA (reference sequence). The CDR3 runs 15 residues. The CDR3 bases are TGCAGTGCTAGAGGAATAGGATCGGCCAACACTGAAGCTTTCTTT. It codes for CSARGIGSANTEAFF.

The CDR3 region is CASSIEQGWNTGELFF. CDR3 DNA sequence: TGTGCCAGTAGTATTGAACAGGGATGGAACACCGGGGAGCTGTTTTTT. The V call is TRBV19, the J call TRBJ2-2, with D tentatively TRBD1 (6 bases). CDR1 is LNHDA, CDR2 SQIVND, per germline (reference sequence). CDR3 length: 16 residues. Trimming shortened V by 3 bases and J by 1 base, and 12 bases separated the two germline ends. Combining the CDR3 with reference TRBV19 and TRBJ2-2 gives the whole variable domain DGGITQSPKYLFRKEGQNVTLSCEQNLNHDAMYWYRQDPGQGLRLIYYSQIVNDFQKGDIAEGYSVSREKKESFPLTVTSAQKNPTAFYLCASSIEQGWNTGELFFGEGSRLTVL.

There are a few counts of this clonotype. The chain is built from TRBV4-1 and TRBJ2-1; no firm D call. Germline V CDR1 and CDR2: MGHRA, YSYEKL. The V end was cut by 1 base, the J end by 3 bases, with 10 bases between. The length of the CDR3 is 15 residues. CDR3 DNA sequence: TGCGCCAGCAGCCAAGTTGCGGTCCTCTACAATGAGCAGTTCTTC. As protein: CASSQVAVLYNEQFF.

This clonotype was counted many times. The chain is built from TRBV4-2 and TRBJ2-3; D remains unclear. Germline V gene sequence: CDR1 LGHNA, CDR2 YNFKEQ. The V end lost 2 bases, the J end lost 6 bases, and 12 bases lay between the germline ends. This CDR3 comprises 14 residues. The CDR3 region has the DNA TGTGCCAGCAGCCAACGAAGGGTGTTGGATACGCAGTATTTT. Encoded protein: CASSQRRVLDTQYF.

This clonotype was seen a handful of times. This chain connects TRBV20-1 to TRBJ1-1, with 7 bases identical to TRBD1. There are 13 residues in the CDR3. CDR1 and CDR2 from the germline V gene are DFQATT and SNEGSKA (reference sequence). V shed 5 bases, J shed 2 bases, and the junction held 5 bases outside the gene matches. DNA of the CDR3: TGCAGTGCTGGGGACAGCGTCAACACTGAAGCTTTCTTT. Translation: CSAGDSVNTEAFF.

The gene calls are TRBV20-1 and TRBJ2-1; TRBD1 is a possible D gene (5 bases). CDR3 length equals 12 residues. V lost 3 bases and J 15 bases, leaving 18 bases between the germline ends. Germline CDR1 and CDR2: DFQATT and SNEGSKA (reference sequence). CDR3 sequence reads: CSARAGSTRGFF. CDR3 nucleotides: TGCAGTGCTAGGGCTGGGTCTACAAGGGGGTTCTTC.

This clonotype was observed a single time. The chain is built from TRBV7-2 and TRBJ2-1, with a tentative D call TRBD2 (6 bases). The DNA end is a closer match to TRBJ2-7, so the J assignment may be wrong. There are 19 residues in the CDR3. Per germline, CDR1 SGHTA and CDR2 FQGNSA. In DNA, the CDR3 is TGTGCCAGCAGCTTAGCGCGGTGGTATCGTAGCGGCTACTACAATGAGCAGTACTTC. This codes for CASSLARWYRSGYYNEQYF.

This clonotype came up many times. This rearrangement joins TRBV29-1 to TRBJ1-2; possibly TRBD1 for D (5 bases). Trimming left V 8 bases short and J 4 bases short, with 11 bases between. Germline loops: CDR1 SQVTM, CDR2 ANQGSEA. The CDR3 sequence is 11 residues long. This chain's CDR3 is CSHRDFYGYTF. The CDR3 nucleotides are TGCAGCCATCGGGACTTCTATGGCTACACCTTC. Using reference TRBV29-1 and TRBJ1-2 for the parts outside the CDR3, the full variable domain is SAVISQKPSRDICQRGTSLTIQCQVDSQVTMMFWYRQQPGQSLTLIATANQGSEATYESGFVIDKFPISRPNLTFSTLTVSNMSPEDSSIYLCSHRDFYGYTFGSGTRLTVV.

The chain has TRBV9 and TRBJ2-2, with 9 positions matching TRBD2. V trimming: 3 bases; J trimming: 1 base; junction bases outside the gene matches: 4. This CDR3 is 16 amino acids long. In germline, CDR1 is SGDLS, CDR2 YYNGEE. This CDR3 reads CASSARLAENTGELFF. The DNA of the CDR3 is TGTGCCAGCAGCGCCAGACTAGCGGAGAACACCGGGGAGCTGTTTTTT.

The V call is TRBV4-2, the J call TRBJ2-3; 7 nucleotides align to TRBD2. This CDR3 comprises 17 residues. Per germline, CDR1 LGHNA and CDR2 YNFKEQ. Trimming took 0 bases from V and 1 from J; bases not matched to a gene: 7. DNA of the CDR3: TGTGCCAGCAGCCAAGAGGTGGTGGGAGGGGGCACAGATACGCAGTATTTT. It codes for CASSQEVVGGGTDTQYF.

This clonotype was recorded a few times. The chain has TRBV10-3 and TRBJ1-5; 7 bases line up with TRBD1. Losses at the gene ends were 9 bases for V and 7 bases for J; bases not matched to a gene: 15. Germline lookup yields CDR1 ENHRY and CDR2 SYGVKD. This CDR3 comprises 15 residues. The CDR3 here is CAIGTVQNPGQPQHF. The CDR3 DNA reads as TGTGCCATTGGGACAGTCCAAAACCCCGGACAGCCCCAGCATTTT.

This clonotype was counted a few times. The genes are TRBV6-5 and TRBJ2-1; either TRBD1 or TRBD2 may supply D (5 bases each). This CDR3 has 15 amino acids. Germline V lookup: CDR1 MNHEY, CDR2 SVGAGI. Trimming pared 4 bases from V and 3 bases from J, leaving 13 bases between. The CDR3 region has the DNA TGTGCCAGCAGTTTAAGGGGAGCCTTCTACAATGAGCAGTTCTTC. As protein: CASSLRGAFYNEQFF.